This TCR beta chain originates from a study of blood T cell repertoires in COVID-19. Study-level background: Donors in the United States, Italy and Spain gave samples during acute or convalescent COVID-19. PBMCs, B-cell-depleted T cells, or T cells provided the cDNA or gDNA that made up the material.

In the authors' workflow: Quantification of nucleated cells was approximated via reference gene primer amplification. The assay was immunoSEQ multiplex PCR, and TCRdb's table has in-frame clones only and misses some. D and trimming come from the DNA, and the V and J calls and clone size come from that table. The data contain about 73,000 clones, 83% of them seen just once; the ten biggest clones take up over 5%. The ends were cut back, 1 base at V and 8 bases at J, with 14 bases in the middle. This CDR3 is 15 amino acids long. Per germline, CDR1 SGHVS and CDR2 FQNEAQ. In its sample, this clone was seen once.

This sequence was found in a woman aged 55-70 years with acute or convalescent COVID-19. The chain employs TRBV7-8 and TRBJ1-4; weak D call: TRBD1 (6 bases). The specimen sequenced was peripheral blood. The CDR3 DNA reads TGTGCCAGCAGCTTAGAGGGGGGGGCAAACGAAAAACTGTTTTTT. Its translation: CASSLEGGANEKLFF.